These T cell receptor beta chains were read from a single sample in a study of CD8 T cells in ankylosing spondylitis. TCRdb independently ran MiXCR on the 5' RACE reads; one entry per CDR3 protein. The sample has 400,000 to 450,000 distinct CDR3 sequences, roughly 18% seen once; the top ten hold 1%. Sequenced: blood, either unsorted or a sorted T cell fraction (not recorded which). The receptors were gathered from a male donor with ankylosing spondylitis. The CDR3 runs from the conserved cysteine through the conserved F or W. The order of the fields is clone size, J gene, D gene, V gene, CDR3 DNA, CDR3 protein. The D gene is left open where the match is weak. Only some rows state a clone size, as once, few, many or a class for expanded clones.

abundance: few
j_gene: TRBJ2-5
d_gene: -
v_gene: TRBV6-2/TRBV6-3
CDR3nt: TGTGCCAGCAGTTACCCGGACCCCACCGAGACCCAGTACTTC
CDR3aa: CASSYPDPTETQYF

abundance: many
j_gene: TRBJ2-2
d_gene: -
v_gene: TRBV7-9
CDR3nt: TGTGCCAGCAGCTTAAGTCCCCACACCGGGGAGCTGTTTTTT
CDR3aa: CASSLSPHTGELFF

abundance: few
j_gene: TRBJ2-1
d_gene: -
v_gene: TRBV28
CDR3nt: TGTGCCAGCAGTCGGGACCCCTACAATGAGCAGTTCTTC
CDR3aa: CASSRDPYNEQFF

abundance: many
j_gene: TRBJ1-1
d_gene: TRBD1
v_gene: TRBV20-1
CDR3nt: TGCAGTGCCTTCGGGACAGCCGAAGCTTTCTTT
CDR3aa: CSAFGTAEAFF

abundance: few
j_gene: TRBJ2-5
d_gene: TRBD1
v_gene: TRBV10-3
CDR3nt: TGTGCCACCATGACCCCCGCGGGACAGGGGGAGGAGACCCAGTACTTC
CDR3aa: CATMTPAGQGEETQYF

abundance: -
j_gene: TRBJ1-5
d_gene: TRBD1
v_gene: TRBV6-1
CDR3nt: TGTGCCAGCAGCGCCGGACAGGGGTCCGTTCAGCCCCAGCATTTT
CDR3aa: CASSAGQGSVQPQHF

abundance: -
j_gene: TRBJ2-7
d_gene: -
v_gene: TRBV18
CDR3nt: TGTGCCAGCTCACCAGGGAAAACCTACGAGCAGTACTTC
CDR3aa: CASSPGKTYEQYF

abundance: many
j_gene: TRBJ1-1
d_gene: TRBD1
v_gene: TRBV20-1
CDR3nt: TGCAGTGCTAGAGATAGGACAGGGGGCCGGGAAGCTTTCTTT
CDR3aa: CSARDRTGGREAFF

abundance: -
j_gene: TRBJ2-1
d_gene: -
v_gene: TRBV28
CDR3nt: TGTGCCAGCAACCTTTCGGGCGGACTTAGGCAGTTCTTC
CDR3aa: CASNLSGGLRQFF

abundance: -
j_gene: TRBJ2-1
d_gene: -
v_gene: TRBV19
CDR3nt: TGTGCCAGTGGTCCGGGAGAGAATGAGCAGTTCTTC
CDR3aa: CASGPGENEQFF

abundance: few
j_gene: TRBJ1-6
d_gene: TRBD1
v_gene: TRBV2
CDR3nt: TGTGCCAGCACCGGGACAGGGAATAATTCACCCCTCCACTTT
CDR3aa: CASTGTGNNSPLHF

abundance: -
j_gene: TRBJ1-6
d_gene: -
v_gene: TRBV3-1
CDR3nt: TGTGCCAGCAGCCAACATTCACGGGATAATTCACCCCTCCACTTT
CDR3aa: CASSQHSRDNSPLHF

abundance: -
j_gene: TRBJ2-7
d_gene: TRBD2
v_gene: TRBV4-1
CDR3nt: TGCGCCAGTGGTATTTCAGCGGGAGCCTACGAGCAGTACTTC
CDR3aa: CASGISAGAYEQYF

abundance: -
j_gene: TRBJ1-3
d_gene: -
v_gene: TRBV7-2
CDR3nt: TGTGCCAGCAGCGGGGTGGGGGCAGGAGGAAACACCATATATTTT
CDR3aa: CASSGVGAGGNTIYF

abundance: -
j_gene: TRBJ2-6
d_gene: -
v_gene: TRBV21-1
CDR3nt: TGTGCCAGCAGACATACAAAGGGCTCTGGGGCCAACGTCCTGACTTTC
CDR3aa: CASRHTKGSGANVLTF

abundance: many
j_gene: TRBJ2-1
d_gene: -
v_gene: TRBV20-1
CDR3nt: TGCAGTGTTCGACAGAGTTACAATGAGCAGTTCTTC
CDR3aa: CSVRQSYNEQFF

abundance: few
j_gene: TRBJ2-7
d_gene: TRBD2
v_gene: TRBV20-1
CDR3nt: TGCAGTGCTTTAGCGGGAGGTCTCTCCTACGAGCAGTACTTC
CDR3aa: CSALAGGLSYEQYF

abundance: -
j_gene: TRBJ2-7
d_gene: TRBD2
v_gene: TRBV7-9
CDR3nt: TGTGCCAGCAGCTTATCGGTGGCTAGCGGGAGCCCGAGGGAGCAGTACTTC
CDR3aa: CASSLSVASGSPREQYF

abundance: few
j_gene: TRBJ2-1
d_gene: TRBD2
v_gene: TRBV30
CDR3nt: TGTGCCTGGACCCCTGTAGTGGGACTAGCGGGGAAAAATGAGCAGTTCTTC
CDR3aa: CAWTPVVGLAGKNEQFF

abundance: few
j_gene: TRBJ2-3
d_gene: -
v_gene: TRBV9
CDR3nt: TGTGCCAGCAGCGTAGCCAGGGGCCCAGCGGGACTCACAGATACGCAGTATTTT
CDR3aa: CASSVARGPAGLTDTQYF

abundance: few
j_gene: TRBJ2-1
d_gene: TRBD1
v_gene: TRBV5-4
CDR3nt: TGTGCCAGCAGCACGACAGGGATGAATGAGCAGTTCTTC
CDR3aa: CASSTTGMNEQFF

abundance: -
j_gene: TRBJ2-5
d_gene: -
v_gene: TRBV20-1
CDR3nt: TGCAGTCTGGGGGACTTCCAAGAGACCCAGTACTTC
CDR3aa: CSLGDFQETQYF

abundance: -
j_gene: TRBJ1-2
d_gene: -
v_gene: TRBV7-2
CDR3nt: TGTGCCAGCAGCTTAAAACCTTACTTGGCAGCTAACTATGGCTACACCTTC
CDR3aa: CASSLKPYLAANYGYTF

abundance: few
j_gene: TRBJ2-1
d_gene: -
v_gene: TRBV7-2
CDR3nt: TGTGCCAGCAGCCCCACCAGGGGGGGGGACAATGAGCAGTTCTTC
CDR3aa: CASSPTRGGDNEQFF

abundance: -
j_gene: TRBJ1-1
d_gene: -
v_gene: TRBV12-3/TRBV12-4
CDR3nt: TGTGCCAGCGAGCCGGGTAACACTGAAGCTTTCTTT
CDR3aa: CASEPGNTEAFF

abundance: -
j_gene: TRBJ1-4
d_gene: -
v_gene: TRBV7-9
CDR3nt: TGTGCCAGCAGCTTCGGGGGGAAGGATGAAAAACTGTTTTTT
CDR3aa: CASSFGGKDEKLFF

abundance: -
j_gene: TRBJ2-3
d_gene: -
v_gene: TRBV27
CDR3nt: TGTGCCAGCAGTTTAAGGGGACTTTCCCCCGCAGATACGCAGTATTTT
CDR3aa: CASSLRGLSPADTQYF

abundance: many
j_gene: TRBJ1-1
d_gene: -
v_gene: TRBV20-1
CDR3nt: TGCAGTCCCCCTAAGGCAGAGAACACTGAAGCTTTCTTT
CDR3aa: CSPPKAENTEAFF

abundance: few
j_gene: TRBJ1-5
d_gene: -
v_gene: TRBV11-2
CDR3nt: TGTGCCAGCAGCTCTGGCGGTACAGTTAGTCAGCCCCAGCATTTT
CDR3aa: CASSSGGTVSQPQHF

abundance: -
j_gene: TRBJ2-1
d_gene: TRBD2
v_gene: TRBV20-1
CDR3nt: TGCAGTGCTACACTCCCCGGGACTAGCGGGGGGAGAGAGCAGTTCTTC
CDR3aa: CSATLPGTSGGREQFF

abundance: -
j_gene: TRBJ1-1
d_gene: -
v_gene: TRBV5-1
CDR3nt: TGCGCCAGCAGCTTGGTCTCCCGGGGCGGCACTGAAGCTTTCTTT
CDR3aa: CASSLVSRGGTEAFF

abundance: many
j_gene: TRBJ2-1
d_gene: TRBD2
v_gene: TRBV7-6
CDR3nt: TGTGCCAGCAGCTCTAGCGGGATGGGCTATGAGCAGTTCTTC
CDR3aa: CASSSSGMGYEQFF

abundance: -
j_gene: TRBJ1-5
d_gene: -
v_gene: TRBV3-1
CDR3nt: TGTGCCAGCAGCCAAGGTGACGGAGGGGGCAATCAGCCCCAGCATTTT
CDR3aa: CASSQGDGGGNQPQHF

abundance: few
j_gene: TRBJ2-4
d_gene: -
v_gene: TRBV7-8
CDR3nt: TGTGCCAGCAGCCAGGACTACATTCAGTACTTC
CDR3aa: CASSQDYIQYF